This record concerns one T cell receptor (beta chain) sequence. Its specificity is not known. The data are from a study of OX40 agonist ivuxolimab in advanced cancers. Study at large: One patient with hepatocellular carcinoma and two with cutaneous melanoma, three in all, had partial responses.

V was clipped by 7 bases and J by 9 bases, with 16 bases between them. The germline V gene has CDR1 SNHLY and CDR2 FYNNEI. The CDR3 has 13 residues. Study-level results: Average numbers of expanded clones were greater in CD8+ T cells than in CD4+. Several nonresponders also turned out to have low normalized T-cell clonal expansion. At doses 0.1 to 3.0 mg/kg, CD4+ and CD8+ clones expanded.

Sequencing used immunoSEQ multiplex PCR; TCRdb keeps in-frame clones, though not all of them. The repertoire holds 50,000 or so clones, with over 75% as singletons. The chain has TRBV2 and TRBJ2-1; no definite D call. Source: CD4+ or CD8+ T cells sorted from blood, taken in a trial of the OX40 agonist ivuxolimab. This clonotype was obtained from an adult with an advanced solid tumor such as melanoma, head and neck, liver or kidney cancer. The CDR3: CASNQDPPSEQFF. CDR3 coding DNA: TGTGCCAGCAATCAGGACCCTCCTTCTGAGCAGTTCTTC.